What follows are 24 T cell receptor beta chains derived from one specimen sequenced in a study of T cell responses to AZD1222 COVID-19 vaccine. Profiling relied on immunoSEQ multiplex PCR, and the TCRdb table lists in-frame clones only, not all of them. The data contain tens of thousands of clones, less than 85% of them seen just once; the ten biggest clones take up 25% to 30%. The source material was peripheral blood, sampled on day 0 of AZD1222 vaccination. These receptors were collected from an adult in good health.

This sequence joins TRBV12-3 or TRBV12-4 and TRBJ2-1; D possibly corresponds to TRBD2 (6 bases). The CDR3 runs to 13 residues. Trimming took off 6 bases at V and 6 bases at J, with 12 bases between the two ends. Written as DNA, the CDR3 is TGTGCCAGCAGGTCTCTAGCGTCCAATGAGCAGTTCTTC. Protein: CASRSLASNEQFF.

V and J are TRBV19 and TRBJ1-1; D is unresolved. This CDR3 is 14 amino acids long. Trimming took 3 bases from V and 4 from J, leaving 12 bases between them. The germline V gene has CDR1 LNHDA and CDR2 SQIVND (reference sequence). Written as DNA, the CDR3 is TGTGCCAGTAGTATTGCTAGAGGGTCCACTGAAGCTTTCTTT. This encodes CASSIARGSTEAFF.

This sequence joins TRBV6-1 and TRBJ1-3; D is unclear. V dropped 2 bases and J dropped 4 bases, with 9 bases sitting between them. The CDR3 consists of 14 residues. CDR1 is MNHNS, CDR2 SASEGT, per germline. Here the CDR3 DNA reads TGTGCCAGCAGTGAATTGGAAAGGGGAAACACCATATATTTT. Its protein product is CASSELERGNTIYF.

This sequence joins TRBV14 and TRBJ1-2; TRBD1 agrees at 8 bases. The CDR3 has 17 residues. Unmatched junction bases numbered 9, after V lost 0 bases and J lost 3 bases. Germline V gene data show CDR1 as SGHDN and CDR2 as FVKESK. CDR3 amino acids: CASSQDTTTGGYYGYTF. The DNA of the CDR3 is TGTGCCAGCAGCCAAGATACCACCACAGGGGGATACTATGGCTACACCTTC.

The chain carries TRBV27 and TRBJ1-4; D gene unclear. Germline CDR1 reads MNHEY; CDR2 reads SMNVEV (reference sequence). Trimming pared 3 bases from V and 8 bases from J, leaving 19 bases between. The CDR3 loop spans 16 amino acids. The CDR3 loop reads CASSFVFGVGGEKLFF. DNA for the CDR3: TGTGCCAGCAGTTTTGTTTTCGGGGTGGGCGGCGAAAAACTGTTTTTT.

The chain combines TRBV4-3 with TRBJ1-2; TRBD1 matches at 10 bases. Germline V CDR1 and CDR2: LGHNA, YSLEER. J lost 4 bases, V lost 2 bases, and 4 bases had no gene match. This CDR3 region has 15 residues. For the CDR3, the DNA is TGCGCCAGCAGCCAAAGGACAGGGGGAGGCTATGGCTACACCTTC. This translates into CASSQRTGGGYGYTF.

The V and J genes are TRBV27 and TRBJ2-5; D is uncertain. Germline V CDR1 and CDR2: MNHEY, SMNVEV (reference sequence). The V end lost 4 bases, the J end lost 4 bases, and 7 bases lay between the germline ends. The CDR3 extends over 12 amino acids. CDR3: CASSSRRETQYF. Here the CDR3 DNA reads TGTGCCAGCAGTTCCCGGAGAGAGACCCAGTACTTC.

This rearrangement joins TRBV18 to TRBJ2-6, with 9 bases fitting TRBD1. The CDR3 runs 17 residues. The V gene's germline CDR1 is KGHSH and CDR2 LQKENI. With 5 bases clipped from V and 2 bases from J, the junction kept 7 bases outside the gene matches. The CDR3 DNA reads TGTGCCAGCTCAACTGGACAGGGGAGGCCTGGGGCCAACGTCCTGACTTTC. Translated: CASSTGQGRPGANVLTF.

As concerns this clone: Other DNA sequences in the sample encode the same CDR3. The V gene is TRBV7-8, the J gene TRBJ2-7; weak D call: TRBD2 (5 bases). V was pared by 1 base and J by 0 bases, with 7 bases between. The germline CDR1 and CDR2 sequences are SGHVS and FQNEAQ. This CDR3 comprises 14 residues. The CDR3 bases are TGTGCCAGCAGCTTAGGCGGGCCCTCCTACGAGCAGTACTTC. Its protein product is CASSLGGPSYEQYF.

The V gene is TRBV28, the J gene TRBJ1-2; the match to TRBD1 covers 9 bases. The trim removed 2 bases at V and 7 bases at J, leaving 8 bases unmatched. The CDR3 is 15 residues long. The V gene's germline CDR1 is MDHEN and CDR2 SYDVKM. The CDR3 loop reads CASSLRDRESGGYTF. In DNA, the CDR3 is TGTGCCAGCAGTTTAAGGGACAGGGAATCAGGTGGCTACACCTTC.

This chain connects TRBV5-1 to TRBJ1-1; the match to TRBD1 covers 7 bases. The V gene end was trimmed by 4 bases and the J gene end by 3 bases; junction bases not matched to a gene: 9. CDR3 length equals 15 residues. Per germline, CDR1 SGHRS and CDR2 YFSETQ. The chain's CDR3 is CASSRTGTADTEAFF. CDR3 coding DNA: TGCGCCAGCAGCAGAACCGGGACAGCGGACACTGAAGCTTTCTTT.

The chain carries TRBV5-1 and TRBJ1-4, with D uncertain. V was trimmed by 4 bases and J by 0 bases, leaving 16 bases between them. There are 17 residues in the CDR3. Germline-derived CDR1 and CDR2 are SGHRS and YFSETQ. CDR3 in amino acids: CASSHTSILATNEKLFF. The CDR3 nucleotides are TGCGCCAGCAGCCATACCTCAATACTTGCAACTAATGAAAAACTGTTTTTT.

The chain recombines TRBV27 with TRBJ2-2; D ambiguous. V lost 6 bases and J 0 bases, leaving 11 bases between the germline ends. Germline loops: CDR1 MNHEY, CDR2 SMNVEV (reference sequence). The CDR3 has 15 residues. Written as DNA, the CDR3 is TGTGCCAGCAGCCTGGATAGCTCGAACACCGGGGAGCTGTTTTTT. It encodes CASSLDSSNTGELFF.

The chain recombines TRBV9 with TRBJ2-3; D unclear. The germline CDR1 and CDR2 sequences are SGDLS and YYNGEE. This CDR3 has 12 amino acids. Trimming shortened V by 0 bases and J by 4 bases, and 3 bases separated the two germline ends. This chain's CDR3 is CASSVVADTQYF. The CDR3 DNA sequence: TGTGCCAGCAGCGTAGTAGCAGATACGCAGTATTTT.

This sequence joins TRBV5-1 and TRBJ1-3; 9 bases align to TRBD1. The CDR3 contains 16 residues. Germline assignment: CDR1 SGHRS and CDR2 YFSETQ. The J segment lost 4 bases and the V segment lost 4 bases, leaving 9 bases of the junction unmatched. The chain's CDR3 is CASSGTGRKGGNTIYF. CDR3 nucleotides: TGCGCCAGCAGCGGGACAGGGCGAAAAGGAGGAAACACCATATATTTT.

The V gene is TRBV7-3, the J gene TRBJ1-2; D uncertain. The germline CDR1 and CDR2 sequences are SGHTA and FQGTGA. This CDR3 comprises 13 residues. Trimming pared 0 bases from V and 7 bases from J, leaving 9 bases between. CDR3 in DNA: TGTGCCAGCAGCTTAACTCCTGCCGCTGGCTACACCTTC. This encodes CASSLTPAAGYTF.

This rearrangement joins TRBV7-9 to TRBJ2-2; a possible D gene is TRBD1 (6 bases). The V and J ends lost 5 bases and 1 base respectively, with 14 bases between them. The CDR3 runs 16 residues. From germline, CDR1 is SEHNR and CDR2 FQNEAQ (reference sequence). CDR3 protein: CASSRRGQQNTGELFF. The CDR3 nucleotides read TGTGCCAGCAGCCGCCGCGGACAGCAGAACACCGGGGAGCTGTTTTTT.

The gene calls are TRBV18 and TRBJ1-4; TRBD1 agrees at 8 bases. Germline CDR1 and CDR2: KGHSH and LQKENI. V dropped 6 bases and J dropped 6; count of bases not matched to a gene: 3. The CDR3 contains 13 residues. CDR3 sequence: CASSPGQDEKLFF. The CDR3 nucleotides are TGTGCCAGCTCCCCGGGACAGGATGAAAAACTGTTTTTT.

This chain uses TRBV28 with TRBJ1-1; D perhaps matches TRBD1 (5 bases). The germline V gene encodes CDR1 MDHEN and CDR2 SYDVKM. The CDR3 length is 16 residues. Trimming shortened V by 6 bases and J by 0 bases, and 17 bases separated the two germline ends. CDR3 sequence reads: CASSFIPGTVNTEAFF. DNA for the CDR3: TGTGCCAGCAGCTTCATTCCCGGGACGGTGAACACTGAAGCTTTCTTT.

This chain joins TRBV6-6 and TRBJ1-3; maybe TRBD1 (5 bases). CDR1 and CDR2 from the germline V gene are MNHNY and SVGAGI (reference sequence). The CDR3 runs 16 residues. V lost 5 bases and J 2 bases, leaving 16 bases between the germline ends. The CDR3 reads CASSRARDLPGNTIYF. The CDR3 coding sequence is TGTGCCAGCAGTCGCGCGCGGGACCTCCCTGGAAACACCATATATTTT.

The rearrangement links TRBV7-6 to TRBJ2-7, with 9 bases aligning to TRBD1. CDR3 length: 15 residues. V shed 5 bases, J shed 3 bases, and the junction held 8 bases outside the gene matches. Germline V CDR1 and CDR2: SGHVS, FNYEAQ. The CDR3 region is CASSIQGQGNYEQYF. The DNA of the CDR3 is TGTGCCAGCAGCATACAGGGACAGGGCAACTACGAGCAGTACTTC.

This clone was observed a few times. The V gene is TRBV6-2 or TRBV6-3, the J gene TRBJ2-6; no clear D. Germline V lookup: CDR1 MNHEY, CDR2 SVGEGT. The CDR3 consists of 17 residues. V was clipped by 1 base and J by 3 bases, with 13 bases between them. The CDR3 nucleotides are TGTGCCAGCAGTTACTGGCCGCCAGCTAGTGGGGCCAACGTCCTGACTTTC. Translated, it gives CASSYWPPASGANVLTF.

V usage is TRBV19 and J usage is TRBJ2-7, with D perhaps matching TRBD1 (6 bases). There are 14 residues in the CDR3. The V end was cut by 5 bases, the J end by 0 bases, with 11 bases between. Germline V gene data show CDR1 as LNHDA and CDR2 as SQIVND (reference sequence). Written as DNA, the CDR3 is TGTGCCAGTAGTCGACAGGCTAACTCCTACGAGCAGTACTTC. Protein sequence: CASSRQANSYEQYF.

This sequence joins TRBV29-1 and TRBJ2-4, with TRBD1 identical over 7 bases. This CDR3 has 11 residues. Germline V CDR1 and CDR2: SQVTM, ANQGSEA. Germline trimming cut 6 bases from V and 4 bases from J; bases unmatched to any gene: 0. CDR3 sequence (DNA): TGCAGCGTGGGACAGAAAAACATTCAGTACTTC. This gives the protein CSVGQKNIQYF.